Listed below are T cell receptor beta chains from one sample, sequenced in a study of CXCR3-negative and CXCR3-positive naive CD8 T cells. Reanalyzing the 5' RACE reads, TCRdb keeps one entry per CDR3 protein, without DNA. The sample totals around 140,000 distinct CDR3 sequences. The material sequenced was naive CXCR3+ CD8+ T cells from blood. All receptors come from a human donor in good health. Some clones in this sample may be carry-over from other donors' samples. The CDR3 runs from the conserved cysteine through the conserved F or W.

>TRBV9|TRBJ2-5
CASSFASGGQETQYF
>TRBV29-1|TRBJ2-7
CSVEVASSYEQYF
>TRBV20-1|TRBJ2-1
CSASTRVGEQFF
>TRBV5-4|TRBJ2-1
CASSLAGESEQFF
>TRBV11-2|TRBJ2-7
CASSLWTGYEQYF
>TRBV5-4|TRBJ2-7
CASSPGYGYEQYF
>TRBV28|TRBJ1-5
CASRGQGAKQPQHF
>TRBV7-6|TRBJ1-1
CASSSSLRGLNEAFF
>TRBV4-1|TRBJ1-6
CASSPGQSNSPLHF
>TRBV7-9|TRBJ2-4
CASSPSGENIQYF
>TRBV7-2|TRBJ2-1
CASSLIYGGPSSNEQFF
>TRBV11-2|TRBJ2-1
CASSLGVTVSATNEQFF
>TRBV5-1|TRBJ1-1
CASWARGGTEAFF
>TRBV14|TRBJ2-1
CASSPTRPNEQFF
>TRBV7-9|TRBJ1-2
CASSLGSGNGYTF
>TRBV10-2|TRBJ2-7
CASRNPGLAVYEQYF
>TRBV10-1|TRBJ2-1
CASSDVPGGHNEQFF
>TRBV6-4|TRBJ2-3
CASSDSVSGGADTQYF
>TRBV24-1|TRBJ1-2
CATSDRGRVYGYTF
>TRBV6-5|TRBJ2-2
CASSYSSAGELFF
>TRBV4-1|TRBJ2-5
CASSQCGQGVPRDQETQYF
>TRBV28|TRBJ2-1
CASRPRTGLDEQFF
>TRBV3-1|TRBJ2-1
CASSQDMAGGRNEQFF
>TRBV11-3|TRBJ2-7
CASSLGFGLAGRFYEQYF
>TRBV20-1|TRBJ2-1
CSARDRLYNEQFF
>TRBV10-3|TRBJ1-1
CAISDEGWGTEAFF
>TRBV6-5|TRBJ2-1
CASSYGGNEQFF
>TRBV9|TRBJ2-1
CASSVDGATYNEQFF
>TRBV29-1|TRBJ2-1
CSAILAGASNEQFF
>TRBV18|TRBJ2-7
CASSPEGQGSYEQYF
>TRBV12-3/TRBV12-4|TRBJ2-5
CASSSRTSGGAQETQYF
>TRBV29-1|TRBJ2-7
CSVGGDPLPYEQYF
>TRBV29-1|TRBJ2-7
CSVAGAKSSYEQYF
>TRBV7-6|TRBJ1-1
CASEPVALTEAFF
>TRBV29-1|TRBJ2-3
CSVEDIAGVDTQYF
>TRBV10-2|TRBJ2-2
CASSGGWANTGELFF
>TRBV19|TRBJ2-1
CASSIGVATSGGAIYNEQFF
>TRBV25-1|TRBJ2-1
CASASDRISSYNEQFF
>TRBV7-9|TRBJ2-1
CASSLPRTYNEQFF
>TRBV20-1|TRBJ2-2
CSARDHGGGRANTGELFF
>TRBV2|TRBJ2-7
CASSETGTGTYEQYF
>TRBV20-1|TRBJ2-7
CSARSSGSYEQYF
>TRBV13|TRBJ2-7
CASSQQVGRELYEQYF
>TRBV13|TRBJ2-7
CASSSDRESYEQYF
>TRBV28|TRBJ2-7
CASRLGLFYEQYF
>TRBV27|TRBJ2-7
CASQVAVGSYEQYF
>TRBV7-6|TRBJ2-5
CASSLIIGNLQETQYF
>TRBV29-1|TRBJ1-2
CSAGGTDGYTF
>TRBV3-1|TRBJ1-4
CASTRDRPKGNEKLFF
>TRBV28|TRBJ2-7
CASSYRGPIAYEQYF
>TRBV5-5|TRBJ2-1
CASSLSGGIRSYNEQFF
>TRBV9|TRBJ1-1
CASSVEGVNTEAFF
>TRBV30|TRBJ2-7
CAWTTRTSGDTIRYEQYF
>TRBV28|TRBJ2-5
CASTQGGQETQYF
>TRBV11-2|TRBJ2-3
CASSLDPPDTQYF